Below, one T cell receptor (beta chain) is given with its context. The data derive from a study of cytomegalovirus exposure and HLA in healthy donors. PCR used 60 Vbeta primers and 13 Jbeta primers. Clones were read by immunoSEQ multiplex PCR, and TCRdb kept only the in-frame ones, dropping some. The sample shows 250,000 or so clones, approximately 91% of them seen only once. This CDR3 has 13 amino acids. The V gene's germline CDR1 is SEHNR and CDR2 FQNEAQ (reference sequence). Trimming removed 7 bases from V and 8 bases from J, with 17 bases in between. Material for sequencing was PBMCs. The gene calls are TRBV7-9 and TRBJ1-2; D call uncertain. The source of this sequence is a girl aged 2 to 9 in good health and CMV-seronegative. CDR3 bases: TGTGCCAGCACTCCGGAGGTGACTCGAGGCTACACCTTC. Its protein is CASTPEVTRGYTF.